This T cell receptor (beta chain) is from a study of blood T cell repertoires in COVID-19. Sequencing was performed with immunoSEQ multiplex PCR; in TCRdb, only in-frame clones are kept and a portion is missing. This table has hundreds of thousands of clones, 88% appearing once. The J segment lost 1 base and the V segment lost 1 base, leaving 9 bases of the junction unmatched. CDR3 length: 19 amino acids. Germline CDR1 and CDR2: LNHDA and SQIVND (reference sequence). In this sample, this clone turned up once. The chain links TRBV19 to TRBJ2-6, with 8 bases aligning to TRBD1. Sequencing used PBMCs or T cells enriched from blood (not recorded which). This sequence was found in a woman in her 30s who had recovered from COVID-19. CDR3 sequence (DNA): TGTGCCAGTAGTATAGCTGACAGGGGTGTGGAGTCTGGGGCCAACGTCCTGACTTTC. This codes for CASSIADRGVESGANVLTF.